This entry lists 25 T cell receptor beta chains sequenced from one sample in a study of blood T cell repertoires in COVID-19. Sequencing was performed with immunoSEQ multiplex PCR; in TCRdb, only in-frame clones are kept and a portion is missing. Altogether a few hundred thousand clones are present, 70% to 90% being singletons, with the ten largest covering 3.5% to 4.5%. Sequencing was performed on peripheral blood. These receptors were taken from a man aged 50-59 years with acute or convalescent COVID-19.

The rearrangement joins TRBV29-1 to TRBJ1-1; 7 nucleotides align to TRBD1. The V gene end was trimmed by 6 bases and the J gene end by 4 bases; junction bases not matched to a gene: 8. The CDR3 loop spans 13 amino acids. CDR1 SQVTM and CDR2 ANQGSEA come from the germline V gene. CDR3 bases: TGCAGCGTGTCACAGGGGCGGGGCACTGAAGCTTTCTTT. Protein sequence: CSVSQGRGTEAFF. The complete variable domain, with remaining parts taken from reference TRBV29-1 and TRBJ1-1, reads SAVISQKPSRDICQRGTSLTIQCQVDSQVTMMFWYRQQPGQSLTLIATANQGSEATYESGFVIDKFPISRPNLTFSTLTVSNMSPEDSSIYLCSVSQGRGTEAFFGQGTRLTVV.

This rearrangement joins TRBV6-2 or TRBV6-3 to TRBJ2-1; weak D call: TRBD2 (6 bases). Germline V lookup: CDR1 MNHEY, CDR2 SVGEGT. V dropped 2 bases and J dropped 4 bases, with 12 bases sitting between them. CDR3 size: 15 residues. CDR3 DNA sequence: TGTGCCAGCAGTTACCCCTGGACTACTTACAATGAGCAGTTCTTC. Protein: CASSYPWTTYNEQFF.

A note on this clone: This may come from a read error, since a much larger clone is one base off. At the DNA level, this CDR3 is encoded by other sequences in the same sample as well. The rearrangement links TRBV7-3 to TRBJ1-1, with a possible D match to TRBD1 (6 bases). This CDR3 is built from 13 residues. Trimming left V 5 bases short and J 1 base short, with 8 bases between. Looked up from germline, CDR1 is SGHTA and CDR2 is FQGTGA. The CDR3 reads CASSTQGNTEAFF. In DNA, the CDR3 is TGTGCCAGCAGCACACAGGGGAACACTGAAGCTTTCTTT.

The chain combines TRBV7-9 with TRBJ2-7; 9 bases match TRBD1. This CDR3 has 15 residues. The junction had 7 bases not matched to a gene; V was cut back by 3 bases and J by 4 bases. Germline V gene data show CDR1 as SEHNR and CDR2 as FQNEAQ (reference sequence). CDR3 region: CASSFPGTGRYEQYF. CDR3 sequence (DNA): TGTGCCAGCAGCTTTCCTGGGACAGGGAGGTACGAGCAGTACTTC.

The chain joins TRBV4-1 to TRBJ1-2, with 8 bases lining up with TRBD1. The CDR3 extends over 17 amino acids. Germline CDR1 and CDR2: MGHRA and YSYEKL. V was clipped by 0 bases and J by 5 bases; unmatched bases: 11. This CDR3 reads CASSQEHYGQGRYGYTF. CDR3 bases: TGCGCCAGCAGCCAAGAACACTACGGACAGGGAAGGTATGGCTACACCTTC.

The chain uses TRBV5-1 and TRBJ1-5; 7 bases map to TRBD1. CDR1 SGHRS and CDR2 YFSETQ come from the germline V gene. V was pared by 3 bases and J by 4 bases, with 7 bases of the junction left unmatched. This CDR3 is 15 amino acids long. The CDR3 reads CASSSNRDRNQPQHF. CDR3 coding DNA: TGCGCCAGCAGCTCTAACCGGGACAGAAATCAGCCCCAGCATTTT.

The chain couples TRBV6-6 to TRBJ1-2, with D unclear. The CDR3 is 13 residues long. From germline, CDR1 is MNHNY and CDR2 SVGAGI (reference sequence). V lost 0 bases, J lost 10 bases, and 12 bases lay in between. For the CDR3, the DNA is TGTGCCAGCAGTTACTCGATCACGGTGAACTACACCTTC. Amino acid sequence: CASSYSITVNYTF.

V usage is TRBV10-2 and J usage is TRBJ2-7; the D is unclear. In germline, CDR1 is WSHSY, CDR2 SAAADI. CDR3 length equals 11 residues. The V end lost 3 bases, the J end lost 6 bases, and 6 bases lay between the germline ends. CDR3 in amino acids: CASSDYSEQYF. The CDR3 region has the DNA TGCGCCAGCAGTGATTACAGCGAGCAGTACTTC.

J is TRBJ2-4 and V is TRBV7-9, with 9 bases that match TRBD1. This CDR3 spans 16 amino acids. V trimming: 5 bases; J trimming: 5 bases; junction bases outside the gene matches: 10. The germline gives CDR1 SEHNR, CDR2 FQNEAQ (reference sequence). In DNA, the CDR3 is TGTGCCAGCAGCCCGCCCACACAGGGGGCAGAAAACATTCAGTACTTC. Amino acid sequence: CASSPPTQGAENIQYF.

The V and J genes are TRBV10-3 and TRBJ1-2; TRBD1 aligns across 7 bases. V lost 6 bases, J lost 4 bases, and 5 bases stayed unmatched. The germline V gene encodes CDR1 ENHRY and CDR2 SYGVKD. The CDR3 sequence is 13 residues long. As DNA, the CDR3 is TGTGCCATCAGCGCAGGGGGAATCTATGGCTACACCTTC. This codes for CAISAGGIYGYTF.

The chain couples TRBV5-8 to TRBJ2-4, with D maybe TRBD2 (6 bases). Germline assignment: CDR1 SGHTS and CDR2 YDEGEE. The V gene lost 0 bases and the J gene lost 6 bases, with 16 bases spanning the gap. The CDR3 is 16 residues long. CDR3 in DNA: TGTGCCAGCAGCTTGGCGTTCCGGAGGGCTGGAAACATTCAGTACTTC. Its protein is CASSLAFRRAGNIQYF. The full variable domain, its missing parts supplied by reference TRBV5-8 and TRBJ2-4, is EAGVTQSPTHLIKTRGQQATLRCSPISGHTSVYWYQQALGLGLQFLLWYDEGEERNRGNFPPRFSGRQFPNYSSELNVNALELEDSALYLCASSLAFRRAGNIQYFGAGTRLSVL.

The CDR3 DNA reads TGCGCCAGCAGTCCGAACAGCCAGGGCACTAATGAAAAACTGTTTTTT. Protein sequence: CASSPNSQGTNEKLFF. The chain couples TRBV23-1 to TRBJ1-4, with TRBD1 as a possible D gene (5 bases). TRBV23-1 is flagged as an ORF with uncertain function. The CDR3 consists of 16 residues. V dropped 4 bases and J dropped 2 bases, with 14 bases sitting between them.

The chain employs TRBV14 and TRBJ1-2, with 8 bases lining up with TRBD1. This CDR3 spans 17 amino acids. Germline CDR1 SGHDN, CDR2 FVKESK. Germline trimming cut 5 bases from V and 4 bases from J; bases unmatched to any gene: 15. The DNA of the CDR3 is TGTGCCAGCAGCTTAACTTGGACAGGGAAGACGGGCTATGGCTACACCTTC. Protein product: CASSLTWTGKTGYGYTF. Full variable domain (missing parts from reference TRBV14 and TRBJ1-2): EAGVTQFPSHSVIEKGQTVTLRCDPISGHDNLYWYRRVMGKEIKFLLHFVKESKQDESGMPNNRFLAERTGGTYSTLKVQPAELEDSGVYFCASSLTWTGKTGYGYTFGSGTRLTVV.

The V and J genes are TRBV6-5 and TRBJ2-7; the D gene is possibly TRBD2 (5 bases). The CDR3 sequence is 13 residues long. The V end was cut by 1 base, the J end by 3 bases, with 7 bases between. Germline V CDR1 and CDR2: MNHEY, SVGAGI. CDR3 loop: CASSYYRGYEQYF. In DNA, the CDR3 is TGTGCCAGCAGTTACTACCGGGGCTACGAGCAGTACTTC.

The chain is built from TRBV5-1 and TRBJ1-1; tentative D call: TRBD1 (6 bases). The germline V and J ends were trimmed by 3 bases and 1 base, with 10 bases remaining between them. CDR1 is SGHRS and CDR2 is YFSETQ in the germline V gene. This CDR3 has 14 amino acids. CDR3 in DNA: TGCGCCAGCAGCTCTACGACAGGGAACACTGAAGCTTTCTTT. This sequence encodes CASSSTTGNTEAFF.

The chain is built from TRBV5-5 and TRBJ1-4; the D is unclear. Germline V gives CDR1 SGHKS, CDR2 YYEKEE (reference sequence). The CDR3 has 13 residues. Trimming removed 4 bases from V and 8 bases from J, with 12 bases in between. CDR3 nucleotides: TGTGCCAGCAGCCTGGCCTCCTCCGAAAAACTGTTTTTT. Translation: CASSLASSEKLFF.

The chain joins TRBV12-3 or TRBV12-4 to TRBJ2-7; 7 bases are a match to TRBD1. The CDR3 spans 13 residues. V shed 3 bases, J shed 4 bases, and the junction held 3 bases outside the gene matches. CDR3 nucleotide sequence: TGTGCCAGCAGTTTCACAGGGGAATACGAGCAGTACTTC. It is translated as CASSFTGEYEQYF.

This clone was found once. The CDR3 DNA reads as TGTGCCAGCAGTCGTAGCGGGGGTCCCGAGCAGTACTTC. This gives the protein CASSRSGGPEQYF. This chain links TRBV12-3 or TRBV12-4 with TRBJ2-7; 9 bases are a match to TRBD2. The length of the CDR3 is 13 residues. Losses at the gene ends were 5 bases for V and 6 bases for J; bases not matched to a gene: 5.

CDR3 bases: TGTGCCAGCTCACTTAGGGACAGGTCGGATGAAAAACTGTTTTTT. This encodes CASSLRDRSDEKLFF. This sequence joins TRBV18 and TRBJ1-4; 8 bases align to TRBD1. CDR1 KGHSH and CDR2 LQKENI come from the germline V gene. The CDR3 totals 15 residues. V was clipped by 4 bases and J by 6 bases; unmatched bases: 7. The full variable domain, its missing parts supplied by reference TRBV18 and TRBJ1-4, is NAGVMQNPRHLVRRRGQEARLRCSPMKGHSHVYWYRQLPEEGLKFMVYLQKENIIDESGMPKERFSAEFPKEGPSILRIQQVVRGDSAAYFCASSLRDRSDEKLFFGSGTQLSVL.

V is TRBV5-1 and J is TRBJ1-4, with D perhaps TRBD1 (6 bases). The germline CDR1 and CDR2 sequences are SGHRS and YFSETQ. The CDR3 runs 13 residues. V was cut by 5 bases and J by 5 bases, with 10 bases left in between. The CDR3 nucleotides read TGCGCCAGCAGAGGACAGTCAAATGAAAAACTGTTTTTT. Its translation is CASRGQSNEKLFF.

The J gene is TRBJ1-5, the V gene TRBV6-5; TRBD1 is a possible D gene (5 bases). Between the trimmed V and J ends, which lost 0 bases and 2 bases, there was a span of 11 bases. CDR3 length: 16 residues. The germline CDR1 and CDR2 sequences are MNHEY and SVGAGI. DNA of the CDR3: TGTGCCAGCAGTTACTCTCAGGGCGGACGCAATCAGCCCCAGCATTTT. Residues: CASSYSQGGRNQPQHF.

The V and J genes are TRBV27 and TRBJ2-1; 7 nucleotides agree with TRBD1. Trimming cost V 5 bases and J 8 bases; bases outside gene matches: 12. Per the germline V gene, CDR1 is MNHEY and CDR2 is SMNVEV (reference sequence). The CDR3 contains 15 residues. The chain's CDR3 is CASSKQGTRIHEQFF. CDR3 bases: TGTGCCAGCAGTAAACAGGGGACCCGTATCCATGAGCAGTTCTTC.

This rearrangement joins TRBV9 to TRBJ1-3, with 7 bases matching TRBD1. CDR1 and CDR2 from the germline V gene are SGDLS and YYNGEE. CDR3 length: 15 amino acids. Unmatched junction bases numbered 6, after V lost 3 bases and J lost 3 bases. CDR3 residues: CASSATGAHGNTIYF. The CDR3 DNA reads as TGTGCCAGCAGCGCCACAGGGGCCCATGGAAACACCATATATTTT.

The chain has TRBV2 and TRBJ1-3, with no clear D. V was pared by 3 bases and J by 0 bases, with 9 bases between. The germline gives CDR1 SNHLY, CDR2 FYNNEI. The CDR3 sequence is 15 residues long. The CDR3: CASSERPISGNTIYF. CDR3 sequence (DNA): TGTGCCAGCAGTGAGCGGCCTATCTCTGGAAACACCATATATTTT.

V usage is TRBV11-3 and J usage is TRBJ2-3, with TRBD2 identical over 11 bases. The CDR3 consists of 14 residues. The germline V gene has CDR1 SGHNT and CDR2 YENEEA. The CDR3 protein is CASGGGPVTDTQYF. CDR3 nucleotides: TGTGCTAGCGGGGGGGGTCCGGTCACAGATACGCAGTATTTT.